Below, 23 T cell receptor beta chains from the same sample are listed, as sequenced in a study of blood T cells in healthy people across ages. The use of a sample-barcoded 5' primer and a J-beta primer mix characterized a second PCR of roughly 7 to 11 cycles. One entry per CDR3 protein, called by TCRdb with MiXCR from the 5' RACE reads. Of some 900,000 distinct CDR3 sequences in the sample, under 50% are singletons; the top ten hold roughly 12%. The sequenced sample was blood. The receptor source for this set is a man aged 25-45 years in good health.

This clonotype was observed a few times. J is TRBJ2-3 and V is TRBV4-1; possible D gene TRBD2, 5 bases. Germline V gene sequence: CDR1 MGHRA, CDR2 YSYEKL. CDR3 length: 15 residues. Trimming pared 0 bases from V and 6 bases from J, leaving 13 bases between. The CDR3, as DNA: TGCGCCAGCAGCCAAGATGAGGGTCTAGGGGATACGCAGTATTTT. Translated, it gives CASSQDEGLGDTQYF.

This clonotype appeared a single time. The J gene is TRBJ2-2, the V gene TRBV27, with D unresolved. The CDR3 consists of 15 residues. V was pared by 3 bases and J by 0 bases, with 8 bases between. Per the germline V gene, CDR1 is MNHEY and CDR2 is SMNVEV (reference sequence). CDR3 residues: CASSFWRSNTGELFF. The CDR3 DNA is TGTGCCAGCAGTTTTTGGCGGTCGAACACCGGGGAGCTGTTTTTT.

The chain recombines TRBV20-1 with TRBJ1-5; D may be TRBD1 (5 bases). Trimming took off 0 bases at V and 2 bases at J, with 14 bases between the two ends. The germline V gene encodes CDR1 DFQATT and CDR2 SNEGSKA (reference sequence). The CDR3 is 16 amino acids. The CDR3 is CSARDHRTMGNQPQHF. The CDR3 bases are TGCAGTGCTAGAGATCACAGGACAATGGGCAATCAGCCCCAGCATTTT.

The chain joins TRBV4-1 to TRBJ2-5; either TRBD1 or TRBD2 may supply D (5 bases each). There are 13 residues in the CDR3. In germline, CDR1 is MGHRA, CDR2 YSYEKL. V lost 6 bases to trimming and J lost 3 bases, with 11 bases between them. CDR3: CASRAGAKETQYF. The CDR3 DNA sequence: TGCGCCAGCAGAGCCGGGGCTAAAGAGACCCAGTACTTC.

The gene calls are TRBV7-9 and TRBJ1-2; the D is unclear. There are 14 residues in the CDR3. Trimming took 1 base from V and 3 from J, leaving 9 bases between them. Germline CDR1 reads SEHNR; CDR2 reads FQNEAQ (reference sequence). CDR3 sequence (DNA): TGTGCCAGCAGCTTAGGGAGCGAACACTATGGCTACACCTTC. Translation gives CASSLGSEHYGYTF.

This clonotype was seen a handful of times. The chain links TRBV12-3 or TRBV12-4 to TRBJ2-6; D is undetermined. The CDR3 runs 15 residues. Trimming removed 7 bases at V and 4 bases at J, with 14 bases between. Here the CDR3 reads CASTDPGSGANVLTF. The CDR3 DNA follows: TGTGCCAGCACCGATCCGGGTTCCGGGGCCAACGTCCTGACTTTC.

The chain couples TRBV4-1 to TRBJ2-6, with a weak D call TRBD1 (6 bases). The germline gives CDR1 MGHRA, CDR2 YSYEKL. V lost 5 bases and J 2 bases, leaving 10 bases between the germline ends. CDR3 size: 15 residues. The CDR3 protein is CASSAYRAGANVLTF. The CDR3 region has the DNA TGCGCCAGCAGCGCCTACAGGGCTGGGGCCAACGTCCTGACTTTC.

This clonotype appeared once. V usage is TRBV6-5 and J usage is TRBJ1-2; D is possibly TRBD1 (5 bases). The CDR3 runs to 13 residues. Between the trimmed V and J ends, which lost 5 bases and 1 base, there was a span of 8 bases. Germline lookup yields CDR1 MNHEY and CDR2 SVGAGI. In DNA form, the CDR3 reads TGTGCCAGCAGTGGGGGTTATAACTATGGCTACACCTTC. Its protein product is CASSGGYNYGYTF.

V is TRBV7-2 and J is TRBJ1-1; D not certain. V dropped 5 bases and J dropped 1 base, with 14 bases sitting between them. Germline lookup yields CDR1 SGHTA and CDR2 FQGNSA. The CDR3 length is 15 residues. This CDR3 reads CASSRDGRRNTEAFF. The CDR3 region has the DNA TGTGCCAGCAGCCGCGACGGAAGGAGGAACACTGAAGCTTTCTTT.

There are many counts of this clonotype. The chain carries TRBV12-3 or TRBV12-4 and TRBJ2-3; D unclear. V lost 6 bases and J lost 3, with 16 bases in between. There are 15 residues in the CDR3. CDR3: CASSPGRARTDTQYF. The CDR3 DNA follows: TGTGCCAGCAGCCCCGGACGAGCGAGAACAGATACGCAGTATTTT.

This clonotype was counted a few times. The gene calls are TRBV20-1 and TRBJ1-6; perhaps TRBD1 as D (5 bases). The V and J ends lost 5 bases and 10 bases respectively, with 21 bases between them. Germline V gives CDR1 DFQATT, CDR2 SNEGSKA (reference sequence). The CDR3 sequence is 15 residues long. The CDR3 DNA reads TGCAGTGCTGGCGGGCCGCAGGGCACGGCCTCACCCCTCCACTTT. Residues: CSAGGPQGTASPLHF.

This clonotype was observed a handful of times. The chain recombines TRBV21-1 with TRBJ1-1; TRBD1, as called in the table, went unchecked against the DNA. TRBV21-1 is annotated as a pseudogene. This CDR3 has 15 amino acids. Here the CDR3 reads CASSTPWGVNTEAFF. In DNA, the CDR3 is TGTGCCAGCAGCACCCCTTGGGGCGTGAACACTGAAGCTTTCTTT.

Here the CDR3 DNA reads TGTGCCAGCGTTAGCGGGGGGGTGACCTCCTACAATGAGCAGTTCTTC. Its translation: CASVSGGVTSYNEQFF. The chain links TRBV6-2 or TRBV6-3 to TRBJ2-1, with 11 positions matching TRBD2. Trimming cost V 8 bases and J 0 bases; bases outside gene matches: 6. Germline V gives CDR1 MNHEY, CDR2 SVGEGT. The CDR3 has 16 amino acids.

V and J are TRBV20-1 and TRBJ2-5; weak D call: TRBD1 (5 bases). V lost 3 bases and J 11 bases, leaving 16 bases between the germline ends. Germline lookup yields CDR1 DFQATT and CDR2 SNEGSKA (reference sequence). CDR3 length: 12 amino acids. The CDR3 is CSASRQGGEQYF. CDR3 sequence (DNA): TGCAGTGCTAGCCGTCAGGGTGGAGAGCAGTACTTC.

This clonotype turned up a few times. The genes are TRBV20-1 and TRBJ2-4; D is unclear. This CDR3 spans 15 amino acids. Germline CDR1 is DFQATT and CDR2 is SNEGSKA (reference sequence). The V end was cut by 3 bases, the J end by 0 bases, with 12 bases between. For the CDR3, the DNA is TGCAGTGCTAGGGGCCAGTTACTAGCCAAAAACATTCAGTACTTC. Protein sequence: CSARGQLLAKNIQYF.

This clonotype was seen a few times. V and J are TRBV6-1 and TRBJ2-7, with unresolved D. There are 13 residues in the CDR3. Germline CDR1 MNHNS, CDR2 SASEGT. Trimming left V 6 bases short and J 2 bases short, with 11 bases between. CDR3: CASRGSSTYEQYF. The CDR3 region has the DNA TGTGCCAGCAGAGGAAGCAGCACCTACGAGCAGTACTTC.

The CDR3, as DNA: TGTGCCAGCAGCTACGGGGGAGATGGTCGCAATGAGCAGTACTTC. This sequence encodes CASSYGGDGRNEQYF. V gene TRBV27 combines with J gene TRBJ2-5; D may be TRBD2 (6 bases). This CDR3 has 15 amino acids. Germline CDR1 MNHEY, CDR2 SMNVEV (reference sequence). V was trimmed by 6 bases and J by 11 bases, leaving 25 bases between them.

This clonotype came up once. This rearrangement joins TRBV7-9 to TRBJ2-5, with 13 positions matching TRBD2. The CDR3 covers 16 residues. Trimming took 5 bases from V and 11 from J; bases not matched to a gene: 14. Germline CDR1 reads SEHNR; CDR2 reads FQNEAQ (reference sequence). The CDR3 spells CASSTAGTSGVNEQYF. The DNA for the CDR3 is TGTGCCAGCAGCACCGCCGGGACTAGCGGGGTGAATGAGCAGTACTTC.

Worth noting for this clonotype: A read error may be the cause here, since a much bigger clone is one base away. The genes are TRBV5-1 and TRBJ2-4, with unresolved D. Germline loops: CDR1 SGHRS, CDR2 YFSETQ. This CDR3 comprises 12 residues. CDR3 nucleotide sequence: TGCGCCAGCAGCTCAGTGAAAAACATTCTGTACTTC. Protein sequence: CASSSVKNILYF.

This clonotype turned up a few times. The rearrangement links TRBV25-1 to TRBJ1-6, with a possible D match to TRBD1 (5 bases). V was shortened by 4 bases and J by 4 bases, with 11 bases between the two germline ends. Germline assignment: CDR1 MGHDK and CDR2 SYGVNS. This CDR3 is 15 amino acids long. In nucleotides, the CDR3 is TGTGCCAGCAGTGGGGGAGACAGATATAATTCACCCCTCCACTTT. This codes for CASSGGDRYNSPLHF.

The J gene is TRBJ2-1, the V gene TRBV10-3; no definite D call. Trimming shortened V by 3 bases and J by 7 bases, and 7 bases separated the two germline ends. CDR1 is ENHRY and CDR2 is SYGVKD in the germline V gene. The CDR3 extends over 12 amino acids. Here the CDR3 reads CAISEGWNEQFF. The CDR3 DNA follows: TGTGCCATCAGTGAAGGGTGGAATGAGCAGTTCTTC.

The rearrangement links TRBV27 to TRBJ1-2; D ambiguous. V was cut by 6 bases and J by 0 bases, with 17 bases left in between. The CDR3 totals 16 residues. Germline CDR1 and CDR2: MNHEY and SMNVEV (reference sequence). DNA of the CDR3: TGTGCCAGCAGCTCCGAACGGAGACCGACTAACTATGGCTACACCTTC. Its protein product is CASSSERRPTNYGYTF.

This clonotype was picked up many times. V is TRBV2 and J is TRBJ1-1, with 9 bases fitting TRBD1. Germline trimming cut 1 base from V and 3 bases from J; bases unmatched to any gene: 3. The length of the CDR3 is 15 residues. Germline CDR1 SNHLY, CDR2 FYNNEI. The CDR3 DNA reads TGTGCCAGCAGTGAAGGGGGGGACAGGGACACTGAAGCTTTCTTT. Translated, it gives CASSEGGDRDTEAFF.